Each of the 25 T cell receptor beta chains below was sequenced from the same sample in a study of blood T cell repertoires in COVID-19 (dated by TCRdb to the early 2020s). Receptors were amplified or captured by the immunoSEQ multiplex PCR assay. The table comes from immuneACCESS by way of TCRdb, which keeps in-frame sequences with V and J called. Part of the clones is missing from these tables; in studies checked, under half for an unresolved V gene and the rest for unknown reasons. The sample has almost 300,000 clones on record, around 87% of them singletons. The ten largest clones take up 1.3% of the sample. Source material: peripheral blood. The origin of the receptors is a man aged 70 or older with acute or convalescent COVID-19.

The V and J genes are TRBV6-1 and TRBJ1-4, with D maybe TRBD1 (6 bases). The germline V and J ends were trimmed by 3 bases and 4 bases, with 18 bases remaining between them. The CDR3 spans 17 residues. Germline CDR1 reads MNHNS; CDR2 reads SASEGT. CDR3 nucleotides: TGTGCCAGCAGTGATTCAGCCGGGGGGCCATTTAATGAAAAACTGTTTTTT. Protein product: CASSDSAGGPFNEKLFF.

This clone occurred a few times. The chain combines TRBV2 with TRBJ1-2; TRBD1 is a possible D gene (5 bases). The germline V gene encodes CDR1 SNHLY and CDR2 FYNNEI. The CDR3 runs to 14 residues. Trimming removed 3 bases at V and 4 bases at J, with 12 bases between. The CDR3: CASSDQDSIYGYTF. CDR3 nucleotides: TGTGCCAGCAGTGATCAAGACAGCATCTATGGCTACACCTTC.

The chain couples TRBV10-1 to TRBJ1-6; TRBD1 agrees at 7 bases. V lost 4 bases and J lost 18; bases outside the gene matches: 12. CDR1 and CDR2 (germline): WNHNN, SYGVQD (reference sequence). CDR3 length: 13 residues. The CDR3 nucleotides read TGCGCCAGCAGTGGGGACAGACTTGAACCGACCCACTTT. Translation: CASSGDRLEPTHF.

The chain links TRBV4-3 to TRBJ2-2; a possible D gene is TRBD1 (6 bases). Germline CDR1 and CDR2: LGHNA and YSLEER. The V and J ends lost 1 base and 4 bases respectively, with 13 bases between them. This CDR3 has 16 amino acids. As DNA, the CDR3 is TGCGCCAGCAGCCAAGTGGGGGCCGGGCTCACCGGGGAGCTGTTTTTT. Encoded protein: CASSQVGAGLTGELFF.

The chain links TRBV7-2 to TRBJ1-6; TRBD1 matches 7 bases. The CDR3 covers 15 residues. After removal of 7 bases from V and 5 bases from J, the junction contained 8 bases not matched to a gene. CDR1 and CDR2 (germline): SGHTA, FQGNSA. This CDR3 is CASKYRDRDNSPLHF. The CDR3 bases are TGTGCCAGCAAATACCGGGACAGAGATAATTCACCCCTCCACTTT.

This chain connects TRBV4-2 to TRBJ1-6, with D maybe TRBD1 (5 bases). Trimming cost V 0 bases and J 4 bases, with 13 bases left between them. Germline-derived CDR1 and CDR2 are LGHNA and YNFKEQ. This CDR3 has 17 residues. CDR3 coding DNA: TGTGCCAGCAGCCAAGATCGGCCGGGGGAATATAATTCACCCCTCCACTTT. Its protein product is CASSQDRPGEYNSPLHF.

The chain couples TRBV25-1 to TRBJ1-2; 9 bases are a match to TRBD1. Germline CDR1 is MGHDK and CDR2 is SYGVNS. This CDR3 region has 13 residues. V lost 6 bases, J lost 6 bases, and 5 bases stayed unmatched. CDR3: CASRGQGNHGYTF. DNA for the CDR3: TGTGCCAGCAGGGGACAGGGAAACCATGGCTACACCTTC.

This clone was seen only once. This specimen includes other DNA sequences encoding the same CDR3. The V gene is TRBV6-5, the J gene TRBJ1-1; D not certain. Trimming pared 2 bases from V and 1 base from J, leaving 5 bases between. Germline-derived CDR1 and CDR2 are MNHEY and SVGAGI. The length of the CDR3 is 13 residues. The CDR3 reads CASSYPGNTEAFF. The CDR3, as DNA: TGTGCCAGCAGTTACCCGGGGAACACTGAAGCTTTCTTT.

The chain joins TRBV28 to TRBJ2-6; tentatively, D is TRBD1 (5 bases). Germline lookup yields CDR1 MDHEN and CDR2 SYDVKM. V lost 5 bases to trimming and J lost 3 bases, with 20 bases between them. CDR3 length: 18 residues. The chain's CDR3 is CASSPPTRGMGGANVLTF. The CDR3 DNA is TGTGCCAGCAGTCCCCCTACAAGGGGTATGGGTGGGGCCAACGTCCTGACTTTC.

The gene calls are TRBV19 and TRBJ2-1; 7 positions agree with TRBD1. V shed 7 bases, J shed 8 bases, and the junction held 23 bases outside the gene matches. CDR1 is LNHDA, CDR2 SQIVND, per germline (reference sequence). The CDR3 loop spans 18 amino acids. CDR3 protein: CASTPTYGTVYGLHEQFF. The CDR3 DNA follows: TGTGCCAGTACCCCCACTTACGGGACAGTATATGGTCTCCATGAGCAGTTCTTC.

The V and J genes are TRBV7-2 and TRBJ1-2; 9 nucleotides line up with TRBD1. Germline values: CDR1 SGHTA, CDR2 FQGNSA. Trimming at V came to 1 base and at J to 2 bases, leaving 2 bases not matched to a gene. This CDR3 contains 15 residues. The CDR3 spells CASSLGGTGNYGYTF. DNA for the CDR3: TGTGCCAGCAGCTTAGGGGGGACAGGGAACTATGGCTACACCTTC.

The chain links TRBV24-1 to TRBJ1-2; D is undetermined. Germline V lookup: CDR1 KGHDR, CDR2 SFDVKD. CDR3 size: 13 residues. V lost 7 bases, J lost 2 bases, and 10 bases lay in between. The CDR3 sequence: CATSGTENYGYTF. CDR3 DNA sequence: TGTGCCACCAGCGGAACAGAAAACTATGGCTACACCTTC.

The J gene is TRBJ2-4, the V gene TRBV7-8; tentatively, D is TRBD2 (5 bases). Trimming left V 2 bases short and J 2 bases short, with 16 bases between. CDR3 size: 17 residues. Germline lookup yields CDR1 SGHVS and CDR2 FQNEAQ. The CDR3 DNA follows: TGTGCCAGCAGCTTATTGGGCCTAGCTTCGCCCAAAAACATTCAGTACTTC. This gives the protein CASSLLGLASPKNIQYF.

CDR3 protein: CASSPDRLAGHNEQFF. The CDR3, as DNA: TGTGCCAGCAGTCCCGACCGACTAGCGGGTCATAATGAGCAGTTCTTC. The V call is TRBV28, the J call TRBJ2-1, with TRBD2 matching 10 bases. The CDR3 consists of 16 residues. CDR1 MDHEN and CDR2 SYDVKM come from the germline V gene. V dropped 5 bases and J dropped 7; count of bases not matched to a gene: 11. The full variable domain, in which reference TRBV28 and TRBJ2-1 provide the parts outside the CDR3, is DVKVTQSSRYLVKRTGEKVFLECVQDMDHENMFWYRQDPGLGLRLIYFSYDVKMKEKGDIPEGYSVSREKKERFSLILESASTNQTSMYLCASSPDRLAGHNEQFFGPGTRLTVL.

The chain has TRBV5-4 and TRBJ2-5; 9 bases agree with TRBD1. This CDR3 has 16 amino acids. Trimming removed 3 bases from V and 2 bases from J; junction bases left unmatched: 8. Germline V gives CDR1 SGHNT, CDR2 YYREEE (reference sequence). The CDR3 spells CASSSPGQGTQETQYF. CDR3 DNA sequence: TGTGCCAGCAGCTCCCCCGGACAGGGGACACAAGAGACCCAGTACTTC.

About this clone itself: Other nucleotide sequences in the sample specify the same CDR3. The genes are TRBV3-1 (or the pseudogene TRBV3-2) and TRBJ1-1; TRBD1 agrees at 7 bases. The CDR3 covers 14 residues. J gave up 1 base and V 4 bases, and 3 bases lay outside the gene matches. CDR1 LGHDT and CDR2 YNNKEL come from the germline V gene (reference sequence). CDR3 amino acids: CASSPGQPNTEAFF. The DNA of the CDR3 is TGTGCCAGCAGCCCGGGACAGCCGAACACTGAAGCTTTCTTT.

The rearrangement links TRBV29-1 to TRBJ1-2; D is possibly TRBD1 (5 bases). V was cut by 5 bases and J by 7 bases, with 17 bases left in between. CDR3 length: 13 amino acids. Germline loops: CDR1 SQVTM, CDR2 ANQGSEA. The CDR3 DNA reads as TGCAGCGTTCAGACAACCCCGGGGGGTGGCTACACCTTC. Translation: CSVQTTPGGGYTF. The variable domain in full, completed from reference TRBV29-1 and TRBJ1-2, reads SAVISQKPSRDICQRGTSLTIQCQVDSQVTMMFWYRQQPGQSLTLIATANQGSEATYESGFVIDKFPISRPNLTFSTLTVSNMSPEDSSIYLCSVQTTPGGGYTFGSGTRLTVV.

This chain connects TRBV5-4 to TRBJ2-7, with D possibly matching TRBD1 (5 bases). The CDR3 totals 14 residues. Germline CDR1 and CDR2: SGHNT and YYREEE (reference sequence). V lost 2 bases and J lost 4, with 13 bases in between. The chain's CDR3 is CASSFPGYEYEQYF. The CDR3 DNA reads as TGTGCCAGCAGCTTCCCAGGGTATGAGTACGAGCAGTACTTC.

This clone was observed a handful of times. The CDR3 region is CASSELAGGPETQYF. Written as DNA, the CDR3 is TGTGCCAGCAGTGAATTAGCGGGAGGGCCAGAGACCCAGTACTTC. The chain combines TRBV6-1 with TRBJ2-5; 11 bases align to TRBD2. The junction had 3 bases not matched to a gene; V was cut back by 2 bases and J by 4 bases. Germline loops: CDR1 MNHNS, CDR2 SASEGT. The CDR3 length is 15 residues.

The CDR3 here is CASIKAGNEKLFF. The CDR3 DNA is TGTGCCAGCATCAAGGCGGGTAATGAAAAACTGTTTTTT. The chain recombines TRBV28 with TRBJ1-4; D is undetermined. CDR3 length: 13 amino acids. CDR1 MDHEN and CDR2 SYDVKM come from the germline V gene. V was cut by 7 bases and J by 4 bases, with 10 bases left in between.

This CDR3 reads CASRLGQTLNTEAFF. For the CDR3, the DNA is TGTGCCAGTAGGTTGGGACAGACTCTAAACACTGAAGCTTTCTTT. This chain links TRBV19 with TRBJ1-1; TRBD1 aligns across 7 bases. Germline V gives CDR1 LNHDA, CDR2 SQIVND (reference sequence). The CDR3 runs to 15 residues. The junction had 9 bases not matched to a gene; V was cut back by 6 bases and J by 2 bases.

The chain links TRBV5-1 to TRBJ2-4; possible D gene TRBD2, 6 bases. Trimming left V 1 base short and J 0 bases short, with 11 bases between. The length of the CDR3 is 16 residues. From germline, CDR1 is SGHRS and CDR2 YFSETQ. The CDR3 DNA reads TGCGCCAGCAGCTTGATGGGGGGACCAGCCAAAAACATTCAGTACTTC. It yields the protein CASSLMGGPAKNIQYF.

This clone has only one observation. The chain links TRBV5-4 to TRBJ2-2; 10 positions agree with TRBD2. V lost 4 bases to trimming and J lost 4 bases; unmatched junction nucleotides: 7. Germline CDR1 SGHNT, CDR2 YYREEE (reference sequence). This CDR3 region has 16 residues. The CDR3 spells CASSPSTSGVTGELFF. The CDR3 DNA is TGTGCCAGCAGCCCTTCCACTAGCGGGGTCACCGGGGAGCTGTTTTTT. Looking up the rest from reference TRBV5-4 and TRBJ2-2 gives the full variable domain: ETGVTQSPTHLIKTRGQQVTLRCSSQSGHNTVSWYQQALGQGPQFIFQYYREEENGRGNFPPRFSGLQFPNYSSELNVNALELDDSALYLCASSPSTSGVTGELFFGEGSRLTVL.

This rearrangement joins TRBV5-1 to TRBJ2-6, with D maybe TRBD2 (6 bases). The CDR3 length is 16 residues. Germline CDR1 reads SGHRS; CDR2 reads YFSETQ. V lost 0 bases, J lost 2 bases, and 9 bases lay in between. The CDR3 reads CASSLDGGTGANVLTF. The CDR3 nucleotides read TGCGCCAGCAGCTTGGATGGGGGGACTGGGGCCAACGTCCTGACTTTC.

This clone was observed once. The chain joins TRBV9 to TRBJ2-3; TRBD2 agrees at 11 bases. Per germline, CDR1 SGDLS and CDR2 YYNGEE. Trimming cost V 6 bases and J 3 bases; bases outside gene matches: 6. CDR3 size: 15 residues. CDR3 nucleotide sequence: TGTGCCAGCACCAGTAGCGGGAGGGGGACAGATACGCAGTATTTT. Translated: CASTSSGRGTDTQYF.